The sequence of this T cell receptor beta chain was determined in a study of lymphopenia after photon versus proton radiotherapy. Study-level points and caveats: Only patients who died were analyzed for survival; proton advantage is unproven. In patients who died, overall survival fell as post-nadir TCR diversity dropped more. After lymphocyte nadir, photon-treated repertoires showed oligoclonal expansion, especially CD8+ Temra.

The V segment lost 3 bases and the J segment 7 bases; nucleotides outside the gene matches: 14. This CDR3 is built from 16 residues. Per the germline V gene, CDR1 is SGHTA and CDR2 is FQGNSA. Method: immunoSEQ multiplex PCR; TCRdb's copy keeps in-frame clones and lacks some. The sample lists approximately 66,000 clones; 86% were seen once. As for this clone: Its specificity is unknown.

This sequence was found in a man between 40 and 49 years old with gastric cancer. Sequencing used peripheral blood, obtained from a patient treated with photon-based radiotherapy. The rearrangement links TRBV7-2 to TRBJ1-2; 7 bases match TRBD1. CDR3 sequence (DNA): TGTGCCAGCAGCTTCGGACAGGCCGCACCACCCGGTGGCTACACCTTC. This codes for CASSFGQAAPPGGYTF. The entire variable domain, with the rest obtained from reference TRBV7-2 and TRBJ1-2, is as follows: GAGVSQSPSNKVTEKGKDVELRCDPISGHTALYWYRQSLGQGLEFLIYFQGNSAPDKSGLPSDRFSAERTGGSVSTLTIQRTQQEDSAVYLCASSFGQAAPPGGYTFGSGTRLTVV.